The 2 T cell receptor beta chains listed next were all sequenced from one sample in a study of blood T cell repertoires in COVID-19. Using immunoSEQ multiplex PCR, the repertoire was profiled, and TCRdb retains in-frame clones only, with some absent. The table records some 240,000 clones, about 79% of them present only once. Sequences were obtained from peripheral blood. The receptors stem from a woman aged 40-49 years who had recovered from COVID-19.

The chain carries TRBV6-2 or TRBV6-3 and TRBJ1-6; a weak D match, TRBD1 (6 bases). V gave up 5 bases and J gave up 7 bases, with 12 bases separating them. CDR1 and CDR2 (germline): MNHEY, SVGEGT. The CDR3 length is 14 residues. This CDR3 is CASSHRAANSPLHF. The CDR3 nucleotides read TGTGCCAGCAGTCACAGGGCGGCGAATTCACCCCTCCACTTT.

This clone was seen once. The same CDR3 can be traced to other DNA sequences in this sample. The chain links TRBV7-9 to TRBJ1-1, with D tentatively TRBD1 (5 bases). Trimming stripped 2 bases from V and 4 bases from J, with 8 bases between. Germline CDR1 and CDR2: SEHNR and FQNEAQ (reference sequence). This CDR3 region has 13 residues. The CDR3 DNA follows: TGTGCCAGCAGCTTACAGGGTGGCACTGAAGCTTTCTTT. It specifies CASSLQGGTEAFF. The full variable domain, rest sourced from reference TRBV7-9 and TRBJ1-1, is DTGVSQNPRHKITKRGQNVTFRCDPISEHNRLYWYRQTLGQGPEFLTYFQNEAQLEKSRLLSDRFSAERPKGSFSTLEIQRTEQGDSAMYLCASSLQGGTEAFFGQGTRLTVV.